The TCR beta chain described here comes from a study of CD8 T cells in ankylosing spondylitis (dated by TCRdb to the late 2010s). Notes on the research overall: The study set out to find disease-linked TCR variants by profiling T cell receptor beta repertoires in ankylosing spondylitis patients and healthy donors. Peripheral blood samples were taken, and synovial fluid was additionally collected from ankylosing spondylitis patients. The full study cohort was made up of 25 ankylosing spondylitis patients and some 100 healthy donors.

Instrument used: Illumina HiSeq 2500. Quantitative 5'-RACE with molecular barcodes was the method used to prepare the TCR beta libraries. Regarding the original processing steps: To identify disease-linked TCR variants, a new computational method was used, one built on a probabilistic model of VDJ rearrangement. Using fastp trimming at Q25 and MiXCR clonotype assembly, TCRdb reanalyzed the public sequencing data and kept in-frame beta chains. CDR3 protein sequences are deduplicated, and each keeps its most common genes and DNA. The V and J calls were determined by TCRdb, not by the authors. In all, the sample holds 150,000 to 200,000 distinct CDR3 sequences, and around a tenth of those were seen once. 25% to 35% of the sample lies in the top ten. What the work shows at the level of the full study, not this receptor alone: Blood from ankylosing spondylitis patients appeared to be characterized by a TCR beta motif composed of about eight highly homologous amino acid variants. Some motif variants had previously been reported in the synovial fluid and blood of reactive arthritis patients, which suggests shared mechanisms of disease initiation. The disease-linked clones were reported as significantly enriched in matched synovial fluid samples from ankylosing spondylitis patients. The disease-linked clones had a CD8+ phenotype and were found at relatively low frequencies in peripheral blood.

This clonotype was seen repeatedly, ten times or more. What antigen it recognizes has not been identified. No per-base quality is available; no much larger clone lies one base away. The sequencing input was blood, either unsorted or a sorted T cell fraction (not recorded which). This TCR came from a male donor with ankylosing spondylitis or in good health (not recorded which).

The DNA sequence is as follows: TGTGCCAGCTCACCGGGGGGCGGCGCGGGACAAGAGACCCAGTACTTC. Its protein reads: CASSPGGGAGQETQYF. In this chain, TRBV18 is recombined with TRBJ2-5; the D segment may tentatively be TRBD1 or TRBD2, each giving 6 matched bases. V and J are truncated by 3 bases and 2 bases respectively, leaving an intervening sequence of 16 bases. From a lookup of the germline V gene, CDR1 and CDR2 are KGHSH and LQKENI. Counted from cysteine to phenylalanine, this CDR3 has 16 amino acids. The sequence is cut down to CDR3 DNA, 48 bases in frame from base 1.